Sequencing of this T cell receptor (beta chain) was carried out in a study of blood T cells in healthy people across ages. Study-wide context: Every two T cells gave about one barcoded beta molecule via template switching.

The study's findings and limits: Nothing was known about donor CMV status, and this possibly confounded expanded clonotype changes. TCR beta diversity correlated strongly with naive T cell percentage.

This clonotype was seen only a few times. Its target is unknown. Germline V CDR1 and CDR2: PRHDT, FYEKMQ (reference sequence). CDR3 length equals 15 residues. V shed 3 bases and J shed 1 base, with 13 bases lying between them. The authors ran a second PCR of 7 to 11 cycles using a sample-barcoded 5' primer and a J-beta primer mix. A tag from a template-switch adaptor with 12 random nucleotides marked each cDNA molecule. TCRdb recomputed calls from the 5' RACE reads with MiXCR, one row per CDR3 protein. The table includes about 1 million distinct CDR3 sequences, over 35% detected once. The sample taken for sequencing was blood. This chain connects TRBV13 to TRBJ2-7; D gene ambiguous. The origin of this receptor is a woman aged 55-69 years in good health. The CDR3 DNA reads as TGTGCCAGCAGCTTTTCTTTGGGCACTTCCTACGAGCAGTACTTC. Translation: CASSFSLGTSYEQYF.